This T cell receptor beta chain was retrieved from a study of cytomegalovirus exposure and HLA in healthy donors. Comments on this clone: Its antigen is still unknown.

Looked up from germline, CDR1 is SNHLY and CDR2 is FYNNEI. With 2 bases removed from V and 0 bases from J, the gap between germline ends came to 5 bases. The CDR3 has 14 amino acids. The PCR had 60 Vbeta and 13 Jbeta primers. The method was immunoSEQ multiplex PCR; TCRdb's version includes in-frame clones alone and lacks a portion of them. The sample yields tens of thousands of clones, about nine tenths seen once. Overall study findings and caveats: The authors later found most CMV-associated TCR beta chains appeared HLA-restricted. Analysis performed later found roughly 18,000 TCR beta sequences associated with HLA alleles at 0.05 false discovery rate.

Sequenced sample: PBMCs. The TCR was taken from a middle-aged woman in good health and CMV-seropositive. This rearrangement joins TRBV2 to TRBJ1-5; unclear D gene. CDR3 DNA: TGTGCCAGCAGTGAATTAGATAGCAATCAGCCCCAGCATTTT. It codes for CASSELDSNQPQHF.